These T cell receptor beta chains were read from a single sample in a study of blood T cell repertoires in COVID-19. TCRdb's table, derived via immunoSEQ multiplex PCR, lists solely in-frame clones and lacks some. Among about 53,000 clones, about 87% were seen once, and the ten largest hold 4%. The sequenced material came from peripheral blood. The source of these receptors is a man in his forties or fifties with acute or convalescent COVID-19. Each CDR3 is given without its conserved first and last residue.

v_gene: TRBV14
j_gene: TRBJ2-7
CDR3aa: ASSQRAYEQY

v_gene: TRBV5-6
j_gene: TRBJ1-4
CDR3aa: ASSLGQNEKLF

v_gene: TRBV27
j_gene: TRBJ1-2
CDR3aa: ASSLLRDRERSDYGYT

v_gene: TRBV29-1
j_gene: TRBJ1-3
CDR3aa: SGRTGSGNTIY

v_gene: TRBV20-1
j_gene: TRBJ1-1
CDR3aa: SATRLFEAF

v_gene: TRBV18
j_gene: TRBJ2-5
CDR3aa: ASSPGDSRRETQY

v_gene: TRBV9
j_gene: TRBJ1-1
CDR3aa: ASSSTPWEGRNTEAF

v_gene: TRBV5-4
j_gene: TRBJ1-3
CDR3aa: ASSLVGGGNTIY

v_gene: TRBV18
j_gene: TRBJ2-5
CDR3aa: ASSPPTGETQY

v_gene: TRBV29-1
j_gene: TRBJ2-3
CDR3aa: SVVGLGTASTDTQY

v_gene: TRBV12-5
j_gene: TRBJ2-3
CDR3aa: ASGLYGQADTQY

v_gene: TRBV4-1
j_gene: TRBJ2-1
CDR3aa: ASSLPGSGYNEQF

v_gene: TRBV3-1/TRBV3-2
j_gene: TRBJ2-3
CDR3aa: ASSRASGGSRDTQY

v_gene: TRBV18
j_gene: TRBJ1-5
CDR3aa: ASSPPTGFNQPQH

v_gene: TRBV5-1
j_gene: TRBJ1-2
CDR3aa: ASSLRQGNYGYT

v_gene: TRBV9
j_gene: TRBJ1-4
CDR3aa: ASSQARGGLNEKLF

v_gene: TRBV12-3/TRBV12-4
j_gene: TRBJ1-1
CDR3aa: ASSLTQGGEAF

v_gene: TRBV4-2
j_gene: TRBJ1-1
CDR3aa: ASSPDRAGGTEAF

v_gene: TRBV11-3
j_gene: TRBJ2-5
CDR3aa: ASSLAGARTY

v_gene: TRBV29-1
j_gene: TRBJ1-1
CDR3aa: SVRSGTTEAF

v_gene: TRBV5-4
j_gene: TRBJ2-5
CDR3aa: ASSLSHTSEETQY

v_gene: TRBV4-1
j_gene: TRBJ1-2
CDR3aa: ASSQGRGDLGYT

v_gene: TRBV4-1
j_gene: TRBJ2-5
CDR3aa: ASSQDTGRETQY

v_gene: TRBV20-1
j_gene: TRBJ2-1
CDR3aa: SAAWEYEQF

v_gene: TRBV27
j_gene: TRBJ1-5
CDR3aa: ASSLLGEGNQPQH

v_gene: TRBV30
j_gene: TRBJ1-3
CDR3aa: AWNLYWGQGNTIY

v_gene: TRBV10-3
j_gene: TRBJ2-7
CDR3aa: AISHFSGRALGEQY

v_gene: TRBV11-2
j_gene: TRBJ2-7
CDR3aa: ASRRAYEQY

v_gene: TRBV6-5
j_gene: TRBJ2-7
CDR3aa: ASSYSVLAGAVEQY

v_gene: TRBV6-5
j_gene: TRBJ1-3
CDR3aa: ASSLGQGAGNTIY

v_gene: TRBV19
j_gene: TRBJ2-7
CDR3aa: ASSIGTGLLAEQY

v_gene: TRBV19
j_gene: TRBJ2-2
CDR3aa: ASTPPDRGRTGELF

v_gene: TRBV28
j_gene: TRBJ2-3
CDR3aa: ASSRDSTDTQY

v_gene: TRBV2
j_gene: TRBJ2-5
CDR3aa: ASTETSGGFETQY

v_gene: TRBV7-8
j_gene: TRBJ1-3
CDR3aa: ASSPTGGSGNTIY

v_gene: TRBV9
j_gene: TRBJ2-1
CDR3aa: ASSVGPNNEQF

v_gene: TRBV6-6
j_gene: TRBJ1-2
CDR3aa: ASRAGQGLFGYT

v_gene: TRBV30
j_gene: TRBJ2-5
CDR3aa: AWNTKSRSQETQY

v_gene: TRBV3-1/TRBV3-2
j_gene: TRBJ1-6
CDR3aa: ASSQRLSSPLH

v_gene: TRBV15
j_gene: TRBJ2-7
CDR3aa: ATSSQLQGGEQY

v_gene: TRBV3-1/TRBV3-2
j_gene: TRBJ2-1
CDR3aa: ASSQAGRNNEQF